The 21 T cell receptor beta chains reported below all come from one sample, sequenced in a study of T-cell reconstitution after alpha-beta-depleted transplantation in children. Preparation of the TCRbeta library was carried out with unique molecular identifiers. Each CDR3 protein is one row after TCRdb ran MiXCR on the PCR reads. The sample carries some 590,000 distinct CDR3 sequences, roughly 10% recorded once. Sample: PBMCs from the stem cell graft donor, taken from the stem cell graft. The source is a human donor who donated a stem cell graft to a child with acute myeloid leukemia.

The rearrangement links TRBV7-9 to TRBJ2-5; possibly TRBD2 for D (6 bases). Germline-derived CDR1 and CDR2 are SEHNR and FQNEAQ (reference sequence). The V gene lost 4 bases and the J gene lost 3 bases, with 18 bases spanning the gap. This CDR3 is 16 amino acids long. The CDR3 sequence: CASSSSRRTTEETQYF. The CDR3 region has the DNA TGTGCCAGCAGCTCAAGCCGACGGACTACCGAAGAGACCCAGTACTTC.

The rearrangement joins TRBV5-5 to TRBJ1-1; D ambiguous. Germline V gene data show CDR1 as SGHKS and CDR2 as YYEKEE (reference sequence). V shed 4 bases and J shed 5 bases, with 12 bases lying between them. The CDR3 covers 13 residues. CDR3 coding DNA: TGTGCCAGCAGCCGCTCAAGGGCGACTGAAGCTTTCTTT. This sequence encodes CASSRSRATEAFF.

This clonotype has more than one count but fewer than ten. The chain links TRBV20-1 to TRBJ2-5, with TRBD1 as a possible D gene (5 bases). The CDR3 has 13 residues. Trimming removed 3 bases from V and 2 bases from J, with 10 bases in between. In germline, CDR1 is DFQATT, CDR2 SNEGSKA (reference sequence). The CDR3 spells CSARGPEQETQYF. CDR3 in DNA: TGCAGTGCTAGGGGGCCTGAACAAGAGACCCAGTACTTC.

About this clonotype: A much bigger clone sits one base away, suggesting this may be a read error. DNA of the CDR3: TGTGCCAGCAGCTTAGAAAAGGGGGGCACTGAAGCTTTCTTT. Residues: CASSLEKGGTEAFF. J is TRBJ1-1 and V is TRBV7-2; a weak D match, TRBD1 (6 bases). V was clipped by 1 base and J by 4 bases, with 10 bases between them. From germline, CDR1 is SGHTA and CDR2 FQGNSA. The CDR3 is made up of 14 amino acids.

The J gene is TRBJ1-5, the V gene TRBV20-1; 9 nucleotides line up with TRBD1. CDR3 length: 16 residues. J gave up 5 bases and V 0 bases, and 8 bases lay outside the gene matches. CDR1 DFQATT and CDR2 SNEGSKA come from the germline V gene (reference sequence). CDR3 DNA: TGCAGTGCTAGAGACTCGGGACAGGGAGAGTATCAGCCCCAGCATTTT. Translated, it gives CSARDSGQGEYQPQHF.

This clonotype was seen a handful of times. The V call is TRBV6-2 or TRBV6-3, the J call TRBJ2-7, with D perhaps given as TRBD1 or TRBD2 (5 bases each). The CDR3 loop spans 14 amino acids. V was shortened by 5 bases and J by 2 bases, with 13 bases between the two germline ends. Germline CDR1 is MNHEY and CDR2 is SVGEGT. The CDR3 coding sequence is TGTGCCAGCAGTACAACAAGGGACCCCTACGAGCAGTACTTC. Its translation is CASSTTRDPYEQYF.

A few counts support this clonotype. This chain links TRBV7-2 with TRBJ1-1; D remains ambiguous. There are 10 residues in the CDR3. Germline CDR1 is SGHTA and CDR2 is FQGNSA. As DNA, the CDR3 is TGTGCGGCGGGAAACACTGAAGCTTTCTTT. Amino acids: CAAGNTEAFF. Supplemented by reference TRBV7-2 and TRBJ1-1, the full variable domain reads GAGVSQSPSNKVTEKGKDVELRCDPISGHTALYWYRQSLGQGLEFLIYFQGNSAPDKSGLPSDRFSAERTGGSVSTLTIQRTQQEDSAVYLCAAGNTEAFFGQGTRLTVV.

This clonotype has more than one count but fewer than ten. The CDR3 region is CASSFKETSYEQYF. The CDR3 nucleotides read TGTGCCAGCAGTTTTAAGGAAACCAGCTACGAGCAGTACTTC. This chain connects TRBV27 to TRBJ2-7; no reliable D call. The CDR3 is 14 residues long. Germline V lookup: CDR1 MNHEY, CDR2 SMNVEV (reference sequence). Trimming stripped 3 bases from V and 3 bases from J, with 12 bases between.

The V call is TRBV5-6, the J call TRBJ2-5; possibly TRBD1 for D (5 bases). The CDR3 contains 15 residues. Germline V gene data show CDR1 as SGHDT and CDR2 as YYEEEE. V gave up 4 bases and J gave up 0 bases, with 13 bases separating them. The CDR3 region has the DNA TGTGCCAGCAGCACAGGACATAAGTACCAAGAGACCCAGTACTTC. It translates to CASSTGHKYQETQYF.

The rearrangement links TRBV28 to TRBJ1-2; no clear D. Germline assignment: CDR1 MDHEN and CDR2 SYDVKM. This CDR3 spans 17 amino acids. Trimming took off 2 bases at V and 0 bases at J, with 16 bases between the two ends. CDR3 bases: TGTGCCAGCAGTTTACAGTTACTTCTCAGCCCTAACTATGGCTACACCTTC. It encodes CASSLQLLLSPNYGYTF.

The genes are TRBV20-1 and TRBJ2-1; 7 bases match TRBD2. From germline, CDR1 is DFQATT and CDR2 SNEGSKA (reference sequence). V gave up 3 bases and J gave up 7 bases; unmatched junction bases: 9. CDR3 length: 14 amino acids. The DNA for the CDR3 is TGCAGTGCTAGTCGGACTAGGGGACTGAATGAGCAGTTCTTC. Protein sequence: CSASRTRGLNEQFF.

This clonotype has at least ten counts. The chain uses TRBV5-1 and TRBJ2-7; 10 bases line up with TRBD2. CDR1 SGHRS and CDR2 YFSETQ come from the germline V gene. V was clipped by 4 bases and J by 3 bases; unmatched bases: 7. This CDR3 region has 15 residues. In DNA form, the CDR3 reads TGCGCCAGCAGCCCCCTTGCTAGCGGGAGCTACGAGCAGTACTTC. Translation: CASSPLASGSYEQYF.

This clonotype was seen repeatedly, ten times or more. The chain employs TRBV20-1 and TRBJ2-2, with TRBD1 identical over 8 bases. Per germline, CDR1 DFQATT and CDR2 SNEGSKA (reference sequence). The V gene end was trimmed by 7 bases and the J gene end by 5 bases; junction bases not matched to a gene: 15. This CDR3 has 16 amino acids. CDR3 in amino acids: CSVPRGTGGFTGELFF. The CDR3, as DNA: TGCAGTGTCCCACGCGGGACAGGAGGGTTTACCGGGGAGCTGTTTTTT.

This chain uses TRBV3-1 with TRBJ2-1, with unresolved D. CDR3 length: 13 residues. V was clipped by 1 base and J by 8 bases, with 9 bases between them. Germline V gene lookup returns CDR1 LGHDT and CDR2 YNNKEL (reference sequence). The CDR3 sequence: CASSQGAGDEQFF. CDR3 DNA sequence: TGTGCCAGCAGCCAAGGAGCTGGCGATGAGCAGTTCTTC.

The chain recombines TRBV4-3 with TRBJ2-1; 13 positions match TRBD2. Germline assignment: CDR1 LGHNA and CDR2 YSLEER. V gave up 0 bases and J gave up 8 bases; unmatched junction bases: 7. The CDR3 covers 17 residues. The DNA of the CDR3 is TGCGCCAGCAGCCAAGATCGGACTAGCGGGAGTGGGCATGAGCAGTTCTTC. It encodes CASSQDRTSGSGHEQFF.

The table lists this clonotype with a few counts. The chain links TRBV2 to TRBJ2-2, with 7 positions matching TRBD1. The germline V gene has CDR1 SNHLY and CDR2 FYNNEI. V shed 8 bases, J shed 2 bases, and the junction held 5 bases outside the gene matches. CDR3 length: 14 amino acids. This chain's CDR3 is CASHRDSNTGELFF. The CDR3 nucleotides are TGTGCCAGCCACCGGGACAGCAACACCGGGGAGCTGTTTTTT.

The chain is built from TRBV5-1 and TRBJ2-7; weak D call: TRBD1 (6 bases). V was shortened by 0 bases and J by 2 bases, with 12 bases between the two germline ends. The CDR3 has 15 residues. Germline assignment: CDR1 SGHRS and CDR2 YFSETQ. CDR3 coding DNA: TGCGCCAGCAGCTTGGAGCAGGGGAAGACCTACGAGCAGTACTTC. This codes for CASSLEQGKTYEQYF. The whole variable domain, filled in from reference TRBV5-1 and TRBJ2-7, reads KAGVTQTPRYLIKTRGQQVTLSCSPISGHRSVSWYQQTPGQGLQFLFEYFSETQRNKGNFPGRFSGRQFSNSRSEMNVSTLELGDSALYLCASSLEQGKTYEQYFGPGTRLTVT.

In its sample, this clonotype was seen a few times. The chain recombines TRBV5-1 with TRBJ2-1; 9 nucleotides agree with TRBD2. Germline CDR1 SGHRS, CDR2 YFSETQ. J lost 10 bases, V lost 4 bases, and 9 bases had no gene match. This CDR3 is 14 amino acids long. CDR3 sequence reads: CASSAIAGVGEQFF. CDR3 in DNA: TGCGCCAGCAGCGCGATAGCGGGAGTAGGGGAGCAGTTCTTC.

This clonotype appeared many times. The genes are TRBV25-1 and TRBJ2-7; 7 positions match TRBD2. The CDR3 runs 14 residues. V shed 1 base and J 5 bases; nucleotides not matched to a gene: 5. Per germline, CDR1 MGHDK and CDR2 SYGVNS. CDR3 bases: TGTGCCAGCAGTGAATTTGGAACTAGCGACGAGCAGTACTTC. Protein sequence: CASSEFGTSDEQYF.

This clonotype was observed a handful of times. The chain links TRBV5-5 to TRBJ2-5; 11 nucleotides line up with TRBD2. CDR3 length: 16 residues. J lost 3 bases, V lost 2 bases, and 6 bases had no gene match. The germline gives CDR1 SGHKS, CDR2 YYEKEE (reference sequence). The CDR3 here is CASSLLAGGPEETQYF. DNA of the CDR3: TGTGCCAGCAGCTTATTAGCGGGAGGGCCGGAAGAGACCCAGTACTTC.

This clonotype came up many times. V and J are TRBV28 and TRBJ2-7; D ambiguous. Germline CDR1 MDHEN, CDR2 SYDVKM. The V end was cut by 5 bases, the J end by 12 bases, with 14 bases between. The CDR3 sequence is 11 residues long. This chain's CDR3 is CASSATFSRYF. The CDR3 DNA reads TGTGCCAGCAGTGCCACGTTCTCTCGGTACTTC.